This T cell receptor beta chain is from a study of cytomegalovirus exposure and HLA in healthy donors. PCR primers comprised 60 Vbeta and 13 Jbeta primers. The method was immunoSEQ multiplex PCR; TCRdb's version includes in-frame clones alone and lacks a portion of them. Seen here are around 91,000 clones, more than 75% observed once, and the top ten hold roughly 9.2%. V lost 0 bases, J lost 1 base, and 9 bases lay in between. Germline values: CDR1 SGHVS, CDR2 FQNEAQ. This CDR3 is built from 15 residues. The specimen sequenced was PBMCs. V usage is TRBV7-8 and J usage is TRBJ2-5; D possibly corresponds to TRBD1 (6 bases). The receptor's source is a man aged 30-40 years in good health and CMV-seropositive. DNA of the CDR3: TGTGCCAGCAGCTTAGCGAGGACAGTCCAAGAGACCCAGTACTTC. Amino acids: CASSLARTVQETQYF.